These 26 T cell receptor beta chains share one sample of origin, sequenced in a study of blood T cell repertoires in COVID-19. Measured with immunoSEQ multiplex PCR; TCRdb has only the in-frame clones, and not every one. The sample lists some 340,000 clones, around nine tenths occurring once. The sample was PBMCs or T cells enriched from blood (not recorded which). The source is a young woman who had been exposed to COVID-19.

The chain carries TRBV6-2 or TRBV6-3 and TRBJ1-2, with 7 bases aligning to TRBD1. Germline lookup yields CDR1 MNHEY and CDR2 SVGEGT. V dropped 2 bases and J dropped 6; count of bases not matched to a gene: 3. CDR3 length equals 13 residues. Here the CDR3 reads CASSYEGADGYTF. CDR3 bases: TGTGCCAGCAGTTACGAGGGGGCAGATGGCTACACCTTC.

The chain uses TRBV15 and TRBJ1-3; D possibly corresponds to TRBD1 (6 bases). The CDR3 sequence is 16 residues long. CDR1 is LNHNV and CDR2 is YYDKDF in the germline V gene (reference sequence). Trimming removed 3 bases at V and 1 base at J, with 13 bases between. DNA of the CDR3: TGTGCCACCAGCAGTGGACAGTTTTTTTCTGGAAACACCATATATTTT. Its protein product is CATSSGQFFSGNTIYF. The variable domain in full, with the rest retrieved from reference TRBV15 and TRBJ1-3, is DAMVIQNPRYQVTQFGKPVTLSCSQTLNHNVMYWYQQKSSQAPKLLFHYYDKDFNNEADTPDNFQSRRPNTSFCFLDIRSPGLGDTAMYLCATSSGQFFSGNTIYFGEGSWLTVV.

This clone was found once. The chain couples TRBV9 to TRBJ1-2, with D maybe TRBD1 (6 bases). This CDR3 contains 15 residues. CDR1 and CDR2 (germline): SGDLS, YYNGEE. V lost 2 bases, J lost 3 bases, and 14 bases lay in between. CDR3 in amino acids: CASSVAPRTDYGYTF. The DNA for the CDR3 is TGTGCCAGCAGCGTCGCCCCTCGGACAGACTATGGCTACACCTTC.

This clone appeared once. This chain joins TRBV5-4 and TRBJ2-5; a weak D match, TRBD1 (7 bases). The germline V gene has CDR1 SGHNT and CDR2 YYREEE (reference sequence). CDR3 length: 14 residues. With 4 bases removed from V and 1 base from J, the gap between germline ends came to 11 bases. For the CDR3, the DNA is TGTGCCAGCAGCGCGGGACAGATCCAAGAGACCCAGTACTTC. This sequence encodes CASSAGQIQETQYF.

This clone was recorded a few times. The chain couples TRBV29-1 to TRBJ1-1, with TRBD1 matching over 9 bases. Germline trimming cut 6 bases from V and 2 bases from J; bases unmatched to any gene: 13. CDR1 and CDR2 from the germline V gene are SQVTM and ANQGSEA. CDR3 length: 16 residues. The CDR3 DNA reads TGCAGCGTGACAGGGGGACCCGCATTGGGAAACACTGAAGCTTTCTTT. It translates to CSVTGGPALGNTEAFF.

CDR3 protein: CASSLGANLNEQFF. CDR3 bases: TGTGCCAGCAGTTTAGGAGCCAACCTCAATGAGCAGTTCTTC. The rearrangement joins TRBV27 to TRBJ2-1; D unclear. This CDR3 is 14 amino acids long. Trimming stripped 2 bases from V and 6 bases from J, with 11 bases between. In germline, CDR1 is MNHEY, CDR2 SMNVEV (reference sequence).

The chain carries TRBV5-8 and TRBJ2-5, with D possibly matching TRBD2 (7 bases). With 5 bases removed from V and 0 bases from J, the gap between germline ends came to 14 bases. Germline values: CDR1 SGHTS, CDR2 YDEGEE. CDR3 length: 15 amino acids. The CDR3 DNA reads as TGTGCCAGCAGTGTCGGGGGGCCCTACCAAGAGACCCAGTACTTC. Translated, it gives CASSVGGPYQETQYF. Together with reference TRBV5-8 and TRBJ2-5, the CDR3 gives the full variable domain: EAGVTQSPTHLIKTRGQQATLRCSPISGHTSVYWYQQALGLGLQFLLWYDEGEERNRGNFPPRFSGRQFPNYSSELNVNALELEDSALYLCASSVGGPYQETQYFGPGTRLLVL.

V usage is TRBV27 and J usage is TRBJ2-3; no reliable D call. The CDR3 sequence is 15 residues long. Trimming shortened V by 0 bases and J by 6 bases, and 13 bases separated the two germline ends. Germline assignment: CDR1 MNHEY and CDR2 SMNVEV (reference sequence). Here the CDR3 DNA reads TGTGCCAGCAGTTTATCGATCCAATGGCGGGATACGCAGTATTTT. Protein product: CASSLSIQWRDTQYF.

The V call is TRBV5-4, the J call TRBJ2-3, with 7 bases aligning to TRBD1. The J segment lost 7 bases and the V segment lost 0 bases, leaving 5 bases of the junction unmatched. The CDR3 extends over 14 amino acids. Germline CDR1 SGHNT, CDR2 YYREEE (reference sequence). The CDR3 region is CASSLGEGANTQYF. CDR3 coding DNA: TGTGCCAGCAGCTTGGGAGAGGGGGCGAATACGCAGTATTTT.

The V call is TRBV5-6, the J call TRBJ2-7; D possibly corresponds to TRBD1 (7 bases). Trimming pared 8 bases from V and 2 bases from J, leaving 20 bases between. CDR3 length: 15 residues. Germline V gene lookup returns CDR1 SGHDT and CDR2 YYEEEE. CDR3 in DNA: TGTGCCAGAAGAATCGACAGGGACTTTACCTACGAGCAGTACTTC. It specifies CARRIDRDFTYEQYF. Full variable domain (rest looked up from reference TRBV5-6 and TRBJ2-7): DAGVTQSPTHLIKTRGQQVTLRCSPKSGHDTVSWYQQALGQGPQFIFQYYEEEERQRGNFPDRFSGHQFPNYSSELNVNALLLGDSALYLCARRIDRDFTYEQYFGPGTRLTVT.

This chain joins TRBV5-6 and TRBJ2-2; D possibly corresponds to TRBD1 (5 bases). There are 15 residues in the CDR3. Germline V gene sequence: CDR1 SGHDT, CDR2 YYEEEE. Trimming took 0 bases from V and 6 from J, leaving 12 bases between them. The CDR3 region is CASSLVQGSSGELFF. The CDR3 bases are TGTGCCAGCAGCTTGGTGCAGGGAAGCTCCGGGGAGCTGTTTTTT.

This chain connects TRBV5-1 to TRBJ2-2, with TRBD2 as a possible D gene (6 bases). Germline CDR1 reads SGHRS; CDR2 reads YFSETQ. Trimming stripped 0 bases from V and 2 bases from J, with 11 bases between. The CDR3 is 16 residues long. The CDR3 protein is CASSLVGGSNTGELFF. The DNA for the CDR3 is TGCGCCAGCAGCTTGGTCGGGGGTTCCAACACCGGGGAGCTGTTTTTT.

This clone came up a few times. The chain uses TRBV10-3 and TRBJ1-5; 8 bases fit TRBD1. This CDR3 has 15 amino acids. Germline CDR1 ENHRY, CDR2 SYGVKD. The ends lost 4 bases at V and 2 bases at J; junction bases unmatched: 4. The CDR3 DNA reads TGTGCCATCAGTGGGACAGGGCGAGGCAATCAGCCCCAGCATTTT. Translation: CAISGTGRGNQPQHF.

This clone was picked up a small number of times. V is TRBV7-9 and J is TRBJ2-1, with 10 positions matching TRBD1. Looked up from germline, CDR1 is SEHNR and CDR2 is FQNEAQ (reference sequence). V gave up 4 bases and J gave up 1 base; unmatched junction bases: 7. This CDR3 contains 17 residues. CDR3 DNA sequence: TGTGCCAGCAGCTCAGACAGGGGGCCTAGGTCCTACAATGAGCAGTTCTTC. This sequence encodes CASSSDRGPRSYNEQFF.

This clone has a single count. This chain uses TRBV4-3 with TRBJ1-1, with 7 bases fitting TRBD1. The V gene end was trimmed by 3 bases and the J gene end by 4 bases; junction bases not matched to a gene: 5. Looked up from germline, CDR1 is LGHNA and CDR2 is YSLEER. This CDR3 is 14 amino acids long. CDR3 nucleotides: TGCGCCAGCAGCCACGAGGGACAGCTCACTGAAGCTTTCTTT. Its protein product is CASSHEGQLTEAFF.

This clone was found a few times. V and J are TRBV21-1 and TRBJ2-7; the D call in the table, TRBD1, was not verified against the DNA. TRBV21-1 is a pseudogene segment. This CDR3 is 15 amino acids long. DNA for the CDR3: TGTGCCAGCAGCAAGGGGGGACAGAATCTTTACGAGCAGTACTTC. Its translation: CASSKGGQNLYEQYF.

V usage is TRBV6-4 and J usage is TRBJ2-2; D might be TRBD1 (5 bases). Trimming stripped 2 bases from V and 6 bases from J, with 7 bases between. Germline assignment: CDR1 MRHNA and CDR2 SNTAGT. This CDR3 spans 13 amino acids. The CDR3 sequence: CASSDRGAGELFF. The DNA of the CDR3 is TGTGCCAGCAGTGACAGGGGCGCCGGGGAGCTGTTTTTT.

The rearrangement links TRBV7-2 to TRBJ2-5; 8 nucleotides agree with TRBD2. The CDR3 runs 15 residues. CDR1 is SGHTA and CDR2 is FQGNSA in the germline V gene. Trimming at V came to 4 bases and at J to 1 base, leaving 5 bases not matched to a gene. DNA for the CDR3: TGTGCCAGCAGCTGGCCAGCGGGGGCCCAAGAGACCCAGTACTTC. Its translation is CASSWPAGAQETQYF. Full variable domain (missing parts from reference TRBV7-2 and TRBJ2-5): GAGVSQSPSNKVTEKGKDVELRCDPISGHTALYWYRQSLGQGLEFLIYFQGNSAPDKSGLPSDRFSAERTGGSVSTLTIQRTQQEDSAVYLCASSWPAGAQETQYFGPGTRLLVL.

The CDR3 nucleotides read TGTGCCAGCAGGCACACAGGGCCCGGGGAGCTGTTTTTT. It specifies CASRHTGPGELFF. The rearrangement uses TRBV12-3 or TRBV12-4 and TRBJ2-2; maybe TRBD1 (6 bases). Trimming removed 6 bases at V and 6 bases at J, with 11 bases between. The CDR3 loop spans 13 amino acids.

This clone was seen only a few times. The chain combines TRBV7-9 with TRBJ2-7; weak D call: TRBD1 (6 bases). Germline V gene lookup returns CDR1 SEHNR and CDR2 FQNEAQ (reference sequence). This CDR3 comprises 15 residues. The germline V and J ends were trimmed by 1 base and 1 base, with 11 bases remaining between them. The CDR3 region is CASSLEATGSYEQYF. As DNA, the CDR3 is TGTGCCAGCAGCTTAGAGGCCACAGGGTCCTACGAGCAGTACTTC.

The chain uses TRBV7-2 and TRBJ2-3; D might be TRBD2 (7 bases). Germline V lookup: CDR1 SGHTA, CDR2 FQGNSA. There are 14 residues in the CDR3. V lost 3 bases, J lost 4 bases, and 11 bases lay in between. CDR3 DNA sequence: TGTGCCAGCAGCTTCAGGGAGGGGGCAGATACGCAGTATTTT. This codes for CASSFREGADTQYF. Full variable domain (remainder filled in from reference TRBV7-2 and TRBJ2-3): GAGVSQSPSNKVTEKGKDVELRCDPISGHTALYWYRQSLGQGLEFLIYFQGNSAPDKSGLPSDRFSAERTGGSVSTLTIQRTQQEDSAVYLCASSFREGADTQYFGPGTRLTVL.

Only a few counts were recorded for this clone. The same CDR3 also results from other DNA sequences found in this sample. V gene TRBV4-1 combines with J gene TRBJ1-1; 7 bases map to TRBD1. Germline V lookup: CDR1 MGHRA, CDR2 YSYEKL. The CDR3 consists of 15 residues. V shed 0 bases and J 1 base; nucleotides not matched to a gene: 2. The CDR3 DNA reads TGCGCCAGCAGCCAAGAGACAGGGACGAACACTGAAGCTTTCTTT. Its protein product is CASSQETGTNTEAFF.

This clone occurred a few times. The chain is built from TRBV4-3 and TRBJ2-6, with D uncertain. CDR3 size: 16 residues. V was pared by 0 bases and J by 2 bases, with 8 bases between. Germline V gene sequence: CDR1 LGHNA, CDR2 YSLEER. This CDR3 reads CASSQETVPGANVLTF. As DNA, the CDR3 is TGCGCCAGCAGCCAAGAAACAGTACCTGGGGCCAACGTCCTGACTTTC.

The chain has TRBV5-1 and TRBJ2-7; no reliable D call. CDR3 length: 13 residues. Trimming left V 0 bases short and J 4 bases short, with 8 bases between. CDR1 is SGHRS and CDR2 is YFSETQ in the germline V gene. In DNA, the CDR3 is TGCGCCAGCAGCTTGGAACAGAATTACGAGCAGTACTTC. This gives the protein CASSLEQNYEQYF.

This clone was counted once. The chain combines TRBV29-1 with TRBJ2-1; D unresolved. V shed 3 bases and J shed 11 bases, with 14 bases lying between them. The CDR3 is made up of 12 amino acids. Germline assignment: CDR1 SQVTM and CDR2 ANQGSEA. CDR3 in DNA: TGCAGCGTTGACCTACTTGTATTGAAGCAGTTCTTC. Its translation: CSVDLLVLKQFF.

The V and J genes are TRBV13 and TRBJ2-4; possibly TRBD1 for D (5 bases). Trimming took off 5 bases at V and 3 bases at J, with 14 bases between the two ends. CDR1 and CDR2 (germline): PRHDT, FYEKMQ (reference sequence). CDR3 size: 15 residues. This CDR3 reads CASSPPDSSKNIQYF. CDR3 DNA sequence: TGTGCCAGCAGCCCCCCCGACAGTAGCAAAAACATTCAGTACTTC.